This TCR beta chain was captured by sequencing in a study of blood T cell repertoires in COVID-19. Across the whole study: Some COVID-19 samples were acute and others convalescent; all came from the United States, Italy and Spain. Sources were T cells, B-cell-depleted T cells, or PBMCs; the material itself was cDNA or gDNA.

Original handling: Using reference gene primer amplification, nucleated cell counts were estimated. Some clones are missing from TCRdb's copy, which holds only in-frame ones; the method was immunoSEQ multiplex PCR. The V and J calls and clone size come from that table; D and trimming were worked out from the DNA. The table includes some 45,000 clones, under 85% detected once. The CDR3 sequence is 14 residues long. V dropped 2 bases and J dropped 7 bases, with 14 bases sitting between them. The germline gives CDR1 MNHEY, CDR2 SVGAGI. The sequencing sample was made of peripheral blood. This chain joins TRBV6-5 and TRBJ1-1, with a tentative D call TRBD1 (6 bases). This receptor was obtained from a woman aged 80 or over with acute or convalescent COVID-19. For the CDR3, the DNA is TGTGCCAGCAGTTACCGTCCAGGGGCGCTTGAAGCTTTCTTT. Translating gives CASSYRPGALEAFF.